A selection of T cell receptor beta chains follows, all from one sample in a study of T cells in Graves' hyperthyroidism and ophthalmopathy. Each CDR3 protein gets one entry after TCRdb re-called the multiplex PCR reads with MiXCR. Found here are fewer than 350,000 distinct CDR3 sequences, 13% of them singletons; the top ten hold 7.8%. Sequenced sample: blood. These receptors were obtained from a woman under 40 with Graves' hyperthyroidism that later progressed to Graves' ophthalmopathy. The CDR3 runs from the conserved cysteine through the conserved F or W. A D gene is named only where the DNA matches it firmly. A clone size is listed for some rows: how often the clone was seen (once, few, many), or a class if it is expanded.

j_call d_call clone_size v_call cdr3_aa cdr3_nt
TRBJ1-1 NA many TRBV30 CAWSVEGGAFF TGTGCCTGGAGTGTAGAGGGGGGCGCTTTCTTT
TRBJ2-7 NA NA TRBV13 CASSFGARGRSYEQYF TGTGCCAGCAGCTTTGGGGCTAGGGGCCGTTCCTACGAGCAGTACTTC
TRBJ2-7 TRBD2 NA TRBV19 CANDPGLGVLVEQYF TGTGCCAATGATCCGGGACTAGGGGTTTTGGTCGAGCAGTACTTC
TRBJ2-5 NA many TRBV29-1 CSGLTETQYF TGCAGCGGCCTCACGGAGACCCAGTACTTC
TRBJ1-3 TRBD1 NA TRBV18 CASSPTGTGDSNTIYF TGTGCCAGCTCACCAACGGGGACAGGAGACTCAAACACCATATATTTT
TRBJ1-3 NA many TRBV5-5 CASSLGTTSSGNTIYF TGTGCCAGCAGCTTGGGAACAACTTCCTCTGGAAACACCATATATTTT
TRBJ1-1 TRBD1 many TRBV3-1 CASSQPGQGVTEAFF TGTGCCAGCAGCCAACCGGGACAGGGAGTCACTGAAGCTTTCTTT
TRBJ2-3 NA many TRBV6-1 CASSPSRDPYTDTQYF TGTGCCAGCAGTCCCAGCCGGGACCCCTACACAGATACGCAGTATTTT
TRBJ2-1 NA many TRBV7-9 CASSFDGGSFHEQFF TGTGCCAGCAGCTTCGACGGAGGTTCCTTCCATGAGCAGTTCTTC
TRBJ2-1 TRBD2 few TRBV7-9 CASSLLLAEGNEQFF TGTGCCAGCAGCTTACTCCTAGCGGAGGGCAATGAGCAGTTCTTC
TRBJ2-3 NA many TRBV7-8 CASSPADTQYF TGTGCCAGCAGCCCCGCAGATACGCAGTATTTT
TRBJ1-1 NA many TRBV6-1 CASMRGGSMNTEAFF TGTGCCAGCATGAGGGGTGGCTCTATGAACACTGAAGCTTTCTTT
TRBJ1-1 TRBD1 many TRBV27 CASRLGQGGKTEAFF TGTGCCAGCAGGCTAGGACAGGGGGGGAAGACTGAAGCTTTCTTT
TRBJ1-2 TRBD1 NA TRBV27 CASSSQGEQYYGYTF TGTGCCAGCAGTTCCCAGGGGGAACAATACTATGGCTACACCTTC
TRBJ2-6 TRBD1 few TRBV7-9 CASSLTGDSGANVLTF TGTGCCAGCAGCTTAACAGGGGACTCTGGGGCCAACGTCCTGACTTTC
TRBJ1-1 NA many TRBV18 CASSPEGAEAFF TGTGCCAGCTCACCAGAGGGGGCTGAAGCTTTCTTT
TRBJ2-4 NA many TRBV6-2/TRBV6-3 CASSFSQERAKNIQYF TGTGCCAGCAGTTTCTCCCAGGAGCGCGCCAAAAACATTCAGTACTTC
TRBJ1-1 NA many TRBV7-9 CASSLVGGRYTEAFF TGTGCCAGCAGCTTAGTGGGGGGGCGGTACACTGAAGCTTTCTTT
TRBJ2-3 TRBD2 many TRBV2 CASRPWAGGGDTQYF TGTGCCAGCAGACCTTGGGCGGGGGGGGGAGATACGCAGTATTTT
TRBJ1-3 TRBD1 NA TRBV4-1 CASSQGQGDYISGNTIYF TGCGCCAGCAGCCAGGGACAGGGGGACTATATCTCTGGAAACACCATATATTTT
TRBJ1-1 TRBD1 NA TRBV6-1 CASRSGQGASGTEAFF TGTGCCAGCAGATCAGGACAGGGGGCTTCGGGGACTGAAGCTTTCTTT
TRBJ2-7 TRBD2 many TRBV7-2 CASSLVGGLAETYEQYF TGTGCCAGCAGCTTAGTAGGCGGACTAGCTGAGACCTACGAGCAGTACTTC
TRBJ2-2 TRBD2 many TRBV7-6 CASSVSGAATGELFF TGTGCCAGCAGCGTTAGCGGGGCGGCTACCGGGGAGCTGTTTTTT
TRBJ2-7 TRBD1 many TRBV11-2 CASSWDRGPAEQYF TGTGCCAGCAGCTGGGACAGGGGGCCTGCCGAGCAGTACTTC
TRBJ2-1 NA many TRBV2 CASSDYGLQFFNEQFF TGTGCCAGCAGTGACTACGGACTACAATTTTTTAATGAGCAGTTCTTC
TRBJ2-2 NA few TRBV3-2 CAITGTVDTGELFF TGTGCCATAACCGGGACGGTGGACACCGGGGAGCTGTTTTTT
TRBJ2-7 TRBD2 many TRBV20-1 CSARFSGKYEQYF TGCAGTGCTAGATTTAGCGGGAAGTACGAGCAGTACTTC
TRBJ1-1 NA many TRBV6-1 CASSDYVTGSPEAFF TGTGCCAGCAGTGATTATGTGACAGGTTCGCCTGAAGCTTTCTTT
TRBJ1-2 NA few TRBV29-1 CSVHSETGTPNNYGYTF TGCAGCGTTCATTCTGAGACCGGGACACCTAACAACTATGGCTACACCTTC
TRBJ2-7 NA many TRBV29-1 CSVGSSMYEQYF TGCAGCGTTGGCAGTAGTATGTACGAGCAGTACTTC
TRBJ2-7 NA few TRBV18 CASSPGENEQYF TGTGCCAGCTCACCGGGGGAGAACGAGCAGTACTTC
TRBJ1-5 TRBD1 few TRBV19 CASSIGDRDPYSNQPQHF TGTGCCAGTAGTATTGGGGACAGGGACCCCTATAGCAATCAGCCCCAGCATTTT
TRBJ1-1 NA few TRBV11-2 CASSPQTLEGTEAFF TGTGCCAGCAGCCCTCAGACCCTTGAGGGCACTGAAGCTTTCTTT
TRBJ2-1 NA many TRBV12-3/TRBV12-4 CASSSLAGEQFF TGTGCCAGCAGTTCATTAGCTGGTGAGCAGTTCTTC
TRBJ1-1 NA many TRBV30 CAWSVLGGGEAFF TGTGCCTGGAGTGTACTTGGTGGAGGGGAAGCTTTCTTT
TRBJ2-1 TRBD2 few TRBV18 CASSSLAGGESEQFF TGTGCCAGCTCATCGCTAGCGGGAGGGGAAAGTGAGCAGTTCTTC
TRBJ2-1 TRBD2 NA TRBV5-1 CASSLDPSGTTYNEQFF TGCGCCAGCAGCTTGGATCCTAGCGGCACAACCTACAATGAGCAGTTCTTC
TRBJ2-3 NA many TRBV20-1 CSALHLGRQDTQYF TGCAGTGCCCTCCATCTCGGTCGGCAAGATACGCAGTATTTT
TRBJ1-6 NA few TRBV27 CASSLNSRNSPLHF TGTGCCAGCAGTTTGAACTCGCGCAATTCACCCCTCCACTTT
TRBJ2-1 TRBD2 NA TRBV5-1 CASSFTSGNNEQFF TGCGCCAGCAGCTTTACTAGCGGAAACAATGAGCAGTTCTTC
TRBJ1-1 NA many TRBV5-1 CASTNEGTLDTEAFF TGCGCCAGCACCAATGAGGGGACACTAGACACTGAAGCTTTCTTT
TRBJ2-7 NA many TRBV7-9 CASSSPFGAEQYF TGTGCCAGCAGCTCCCCTTTTGGGGCCGAGCAGTACTTC
TRBJ2-3 TRBD1 many TRBV12-3/TRBV12-4 CASSSGQGTDTQYF TGTGCCAGCAGTTCGGGACAGGGGACAGATACGCAGTATTTT
TRBJ1-1 NA many TRBV10-3 CAISFGMNTEAFF TGTGCCATCAGTTTTGGTATGAACACTGAAGCTTTCTTT
TRBJ2-5 TRBD1 many TRBV28 CASSETGQQETQYF TGTGCCAGCAGCGAAACGGGACAGCAAGAGACCCAGTACTTC
TRBJ2-7 TRBD1 many TRBV28 CASRPRDSYEQYF TGTGCCAGCAGACCCCGGGACAGCTACGAGCAGTACTTC
TRBJ2-1 NA many TRBV2 CASSEVWEANEQFF TGTGCCAGCAGTGAGGTTTGGGAGGCCAATGAGCAGTTCTTC
TRBJ1-1 NA few TRBV12-3/TRBV12-4 CASSSGLTAMVNTEAFF TGTGCCAGCAGTTCCGGTCTGACTGCCATGGTGAACACTGAAGCTTTCTTT
TRBJ2-5 NA many TRBV12-3/TRBV12-4 CASSPRQAPGETQYF TGTGCCAGCAGTCCCAGACAGGCACCTGGGGAGACCCAGTACTTC